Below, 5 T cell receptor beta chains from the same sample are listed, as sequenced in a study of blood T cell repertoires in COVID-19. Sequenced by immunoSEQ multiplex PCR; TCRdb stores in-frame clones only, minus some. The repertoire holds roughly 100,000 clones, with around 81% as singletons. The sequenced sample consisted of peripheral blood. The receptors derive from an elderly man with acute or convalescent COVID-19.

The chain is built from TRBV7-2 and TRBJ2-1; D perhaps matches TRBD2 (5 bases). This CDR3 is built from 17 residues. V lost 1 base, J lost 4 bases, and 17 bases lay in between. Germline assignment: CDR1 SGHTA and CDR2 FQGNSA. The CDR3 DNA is TGTGCCAGCAGCTTAGGTGGGTGGGAGCCGTCTTACAATGAGCAGTTCTTC. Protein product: CASSLGGWEPSYNEQFF. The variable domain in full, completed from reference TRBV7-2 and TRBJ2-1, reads GAGVSQSPSNKVTEKGKDVELRCDPISGHTALYWYRQSLGQGLEFLIYFQGNSAPDKSGLPSDRFSAERTGGSVSTLTIQRTQQEDSAVYLCASSLGGWEPSYNEQFFGPGTRLTVL.

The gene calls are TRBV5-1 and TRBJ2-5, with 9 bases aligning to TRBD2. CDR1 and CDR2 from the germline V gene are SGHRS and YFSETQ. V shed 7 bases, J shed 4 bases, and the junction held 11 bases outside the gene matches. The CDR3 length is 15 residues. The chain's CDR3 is CASHEIAGVGETQYF. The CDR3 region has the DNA TGCGCCAGCCACGAAATAGCGGGAGTGGGAGAGACCCAGTACTTC.

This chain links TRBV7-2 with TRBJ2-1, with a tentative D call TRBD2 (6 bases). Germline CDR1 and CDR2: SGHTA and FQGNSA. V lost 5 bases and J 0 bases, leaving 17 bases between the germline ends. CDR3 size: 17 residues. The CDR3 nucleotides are TGTGCCAGCAGCCGGCGCGGGGCGGAGAGCTCCTACAATGAGCAGTTCTTC. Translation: CASSRRGAESSYNEQFF.

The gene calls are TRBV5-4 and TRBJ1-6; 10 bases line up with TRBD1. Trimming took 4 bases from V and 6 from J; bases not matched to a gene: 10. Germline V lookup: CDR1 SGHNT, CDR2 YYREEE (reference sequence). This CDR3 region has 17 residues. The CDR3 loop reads CASSPPGTGVGNSPLHF. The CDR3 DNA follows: TGTGCCAGCAGCCCCCCCGGGACAGGGGTCGGTAATTCACCCCTCCACTTT.

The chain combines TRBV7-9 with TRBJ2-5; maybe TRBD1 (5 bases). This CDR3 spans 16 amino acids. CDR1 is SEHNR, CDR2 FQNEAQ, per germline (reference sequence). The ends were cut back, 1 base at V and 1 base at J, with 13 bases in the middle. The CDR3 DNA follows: TGTGCCAGCAGCTTAGGGCAGGGCCTCTCCCAAGAGACCCAGTACTTC. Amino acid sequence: CASSLGQGLSQETQYF.